This T cell receptor (beta chain) was recovered during a study of T cells in Graves' hyperthyroidism and ophthalmopathy. Findings and caveats of the study: Also found in blood were most expanded thyroid clonotypes above 0.001.

Deletions cut 3 bases from V and 1 base from J, with 6 bases between. This CDR3 comprises 12 residues. Germline V lookup: CDR1 DFQATT, CDR2 SNEGSKA (reference sequence). RNA transcripts were the template for amplifying TCR beta CDR3 regions. Researchers ran a first-round RT-PCR on the TCR CDR3 using the HTBI primer set. One entry per CDR3 protein, called by TCRdb with MiXCR from the multiplex PCR reads. The data hold approximately 600,000 distinct CDR3 sequences, with 15% to 20% observed a single time. This clonotype came up many times. Its antigen is not known. The sequencing sample was made of blood. This TCR came from a woman under 40 with Graves' hyperthyroidism. The chain employs TRBV20-1 and TRBJ1-1, with D unresolved. In DNA, the CDR3 is TGCAGTGCTAGTGATGGGAACACTGAAGCTTTCTTT. It translates to CSASDGNTEAFF.